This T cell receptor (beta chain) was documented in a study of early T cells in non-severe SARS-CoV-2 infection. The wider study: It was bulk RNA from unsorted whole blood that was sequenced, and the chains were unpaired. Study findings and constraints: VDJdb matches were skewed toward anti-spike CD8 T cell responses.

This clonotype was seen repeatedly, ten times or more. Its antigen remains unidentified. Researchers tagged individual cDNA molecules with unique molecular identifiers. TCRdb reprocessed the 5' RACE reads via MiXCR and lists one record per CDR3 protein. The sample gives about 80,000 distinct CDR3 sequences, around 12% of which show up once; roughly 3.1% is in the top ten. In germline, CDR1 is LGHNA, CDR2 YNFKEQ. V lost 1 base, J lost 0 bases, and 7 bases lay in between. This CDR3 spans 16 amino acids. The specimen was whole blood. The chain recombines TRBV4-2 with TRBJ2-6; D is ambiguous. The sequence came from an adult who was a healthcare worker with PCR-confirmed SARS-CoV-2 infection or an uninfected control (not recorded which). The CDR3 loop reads CASSQVQNSGANVLTF. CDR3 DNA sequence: TGTGCCAGCAGCCAAGTACAGAACTCTGGGGCCAACGTCCTGACTTTC.